This is a list of T cell receptor beta chains from one sample in a study of metastatic and nonmetastatic thyroid tumors. TCRdb re-called clones via MiXCR from the PCR reads. The sample includes about 36,000 clones, 20% of them seen just once. The sample consisted of blood. These receptor sequences come from a female donor with papillary thyroid cancer or a benign thyroid nodule (not recorded which). Some clones in this sample may be carry-over from other donors' samples. The CDR3 runs from the conserved cysteine through the conserved F or W. The D gene is left open where the match is weak. The size entry is marked missing in some rows and otherwise reads once, few, many or a size class.

>many|.|TRBV24-1|TRBJ2-5
TGTGCCACCAGTCCCAGAGGGGTAGAGACCCAGTACTTC
CATSPRGVETQYF
>.|.|TRBV6-1|TRBJ2-1
TGTGCCAGCAGCTCACAGGACCTTGGGTACAATGAGCAGTTCTTC
CASSSQDLGYNEQFF
>.|.|TRBV20-1|TRBJ2-1
TGCAGTGCGGAAGGGGACCGGGGTGGAGGGGGTTTTGGGAGTGAGCAGTTCTTC
CSAEGDRGGGGFGSEQFF
>many|TRBD1|TRBV3-1|TRBJ1-5
TGTGCCAGCAGCCAAGGATTGTTGGGGACAGGGGACAATCAGCCCCAGCATTTT
CASSQGLLGTGDNQPQHF
>few|TRBD2|TRBV6-6|TRBJ2-1
TGTGCCAGCAGCTCGGGACTAGCGGGAGGGGTTGTCAATGAGCAGTTCTTC
CASSSGLAGGVVNEQFF
>many|.|TRBV20-1|TRBJ1-1
TGCAGTGCTAGAGATGTAGGAAGTGTGATCACTGAAGCTTTCTTT
CSARDVGSVITEAFF
>many|TRBD2|TRBV5-1|TRBJ2-5
TGCGCCAGCAGCTTTAGCGGGAGCATTCGAGAGACCCAGTACTTC
CASSFSGSIRETQYF
>few|.|TRBV28|TRBJ1-2
TGTGCCAGCATTTCGGCGGTGTCGGTGCGATCAAACTATTGCTACACCTTC
CASISAVSVRSNYCYTF
>many|TRBD2|TRBV30|TRBJ2-1
TGTGCCTGCCAGCGGGGGGACTACAATGAGCAGTTCTTC
CACQRGDYNEQFF
>many|.|TRBV10-1|TRBJ2-5
TGCGCCAGCCCCGAGCGAGTGGTTTCAACCCAGTACTTC
CASPERVVSTQYF
>many|.|TRBV11-2|TRBJ2-2
TGTGCCAGCAGCTTAGGTGCGGGGAACACCGGGGAGCTGTTTTTT
CASSLGAGNTGELFF
>medium-sized|.|TRBV6-1|TRBJ1-2
TGTGCCAGCAGCAGACGTGACCCCGACCGGGGCTACACCTTC
CASSRRDPDRGYTF
>many|.|TRBV6-1|TRBJ1-4
TGTGCCAGCAGATGGGAAAATGAAAAACTGTTTTTT
CASRWENEKLFF
>.|.|TRBV5-1|TRBJ1-1
TGCGCCAGCAGCTTGGCTTCCGGCCCGAACACTGAAGCTTTCTTT
CASSLASGPNTEAFF
>few|.|TRBV19|TRBJ1-5
TGTGCCAGCCGAACAGGGAATCAGCCCCAGCATTTT
CASRTGNQPQHF
>.|.|TRBV4-1|TRBJ2-6
TGCGCCAGCAGCCAAGATCGCACCCAGGGGTCTGGGGCCAACGTCCTGACTTTC
CASSQDRTQGSGANVLTF
>few|.|TRBV18|TRBJ2-7
TGTGCCAGCTCACCAAGCCAGGAAGCCTACGAGCAGTACTTC
CASSPSQEAYEQYF
>.|TRBD1|TRBV6-1|TRBJ1-2
TGTGCCAGCAGTGAAAACAGGGGAGAATATGGCTACACCTTC
CASSENRGEYGYTF
>.|TRBD2|TRBV24-1|TRBJ2-7
TGTGCCACCAGCTCACGTACTAGCGGGATCTACGAGCAGTACTTC
CATSSRTSGIYEQYF
>few|TRBD1|TRBV7-2|TRBJ1-2
TGTGCCAGCAGCCAGACAGGGATAAACTATGGATACACCTTC
CASSQTGINYGYTF
>.|TRBD2|TRBV30|TRBJ2-1
TGTGCCTGGAGAGTACTAGCGGGAGTTGGCAATGAGCAGTTCTTC
CAWRVLAGVGNEQFF
>once|TRBD1|TRBV24-1|TRBJ1-2
TGTGCCACCAGTGACTCTCCTCCCGGGACAGGGGGCGGCTATGGCTACACCTTC
CATSDSPPGTGGGYGYTF
>.|TRBD2|TRBV7-9|TRBJ2-7
TGTGCCAGCAGTCCACCGGGACTAATCTACGAGCAGTACTTC
CASSPPGLIYEQYF
>many|TRBD2|TRBV18|TRBJ2-7
TGTGCCAGCTCACCATTTACTAGCGGGAGTGACGAGCAGTACTTC
CASSPFTSGSDEQYF
>.|TRBD2|TRBV28|TRBJ2-1
TGTGCCAGCAGTTCTAGCGGTCCGATCAATGAGCAGTTCTTC
CASSSSGPINEQFF
>many|.|TRBV14|TRBJ1-2
TGTGCCAGCAGCCAGTATCCGGGAGCTTCTTCCTATGGCTACACCTTC
CASSQYPGASSYGYTF
>.|TRBD1|TRBV27|TRBJ1-1
TGTGCCAGCAGTCGTCGACAGGGGACTGGCACTCAATCTTTCTTT
CASSRRQGTGTQSFF
>.|.|TRBV7-2|TRBJ1-2
TGTGCCAGCAGCCTAGCAGGGAGCTATGGCTACACCTTC
CASSLAGSYGYTF
>few|TRBD1|TRBV6-2/TRBV6-3|TRBJ2-7
TGTGCCAGCAGTTACGGGACAGGGGGTGAGCAGTACTTC
CASSYGTGGEQYF
>many|.|TRBV19|TRBJ1-5
TGTGCCAGTAGTATGGCGGGGGCACGTCAGCCCCAGCATTTT
CASSMAGARQPQHF
>many|TRBD1|TRBV27|TRBJ1-1
TGTGCCAGCATTCCTTCGGGACAGGGTGAAGCTTTCTTT
CASIPSGQGEAFF
>many|TRBD2|TRBV5-1|TRBJ2-2
TGCGCCAGCAGCTTACTACTAGCGGGAGTAGGCGACGGGGAGCTGTTTTTT
CASSLLLAGVGDGELFF
>many|TRBD2|TRBV5-1|TRBJ2-3
TGCGCCAGCAGCTTGGTGGGACTAGCGGGACCTACGCAGTATTTT
CASSLVGLAGPTQYF
>.|TRBD1|TRBV12-3/TRBV12-4|TRBJ1-2
TGTGCCAGCAGCTCTGGGACAGTCCCCATCTATGGCTACACCTTC
CASSSGTVPIYGYTF
>.|.|TRBV20-1|TRBJ2-5
TGCAGTGCTAGAGACCCTGGAGGGGGCGGGGGGGAGACCCAGTACTTC
CSARDPGGGGGETQYF
>.|.|TRBV30|TRBJ1-2
TGTGCCTGGAGTACTGGCAACTATTGCTACACCTTC
CAWSTGNYCYTF
>many|TRBD2|TRBV18|TRBJ2-7
TGTGCCAGCTCACCACTTAGCGGGAGCTCCTACGAGCAGTACTTC
CASSPLSGSSYEQYF
>many|.|TRBV28|TRBJ1-2
TGTGCCAGCAGTCCTCCCCGTGGGGGGCCGCATGGCTACACCTTC
CASSPPRGGPHGYTF
>many|.|TRBV4-1|TRBJ1-6
TGCGCCAGCAGCCAAGATCAGTGGGGGTCACCCCTCCACTTT
CASSQDQWGSPLHF
>.|.|TRBV11-2|TRBJ2-2
TGTGCCAGCAGCTTGCAAGGGAGGCGGGGGGAGCTGTTTTTT
CASSLQGRRGELFF
>.|.|TRBV5-1|TRBJ2-3
TGCGCCAGCAGCTTGGTCTCGGGGGCGCCGGCAGATACGCAGTATTTT
CASSLVSGAPADTQYF
>many|.|TRBV27|TRBJ1-3
TGTGCCAGCAGGGACAGCTCTGGAAACACCATATATTTT
CASRDSSGNTIYF
>once|.|TRBV18|TRBJ2-7
TGTGCCAGCTCACCACCGAGGTATCCCTACGAGCATTACTTC
CASSPPRYPYEHYF
>.|TRBD1|TRBV19|TRBJ1-1
TGTGCTAGTAGTCCCTCCAGACAGGGAGCCCCTTTTGGCACTGAAGCTTTCTTT
CASSPSRQGAPFGTEAFF
>many|TRBD2|TRBV20-1|TRBJ2-7
TGCAGTGCTAGTCAGGACCCAGCGGGAGCCGGGATGGGGGAGCAGTACTTC
CSASQDPAGAGMGEQYF
>many|.|TRBV30|TRBJ1-1
TGTGCCTGGAGTTCACCTGACGACGGGAACACTGAAGCTTTCTTT
CAWSSPDDGNTEAFF
>many|TRBD1|TRBV20-1|TRBJ1-3
TGCAGTGCTATACCTCGCCTGGACAGGGGAAACACCATATATTTT
CSAIPRLDRGNTIYF
>.|TRBD2|TRBV7-2|TRBJ2-5
TGTGCCAGCAGCCTTGGACTAGCGGGTCCCCAAGAGACCCAGTACTTC
CASSLGLAGPQETQYF
>few|TRBD1|TRBV20-1|TRBJ1-3
TGCAGTGCTAGGGACAGGGCGGCCGGAAACACCATATATTTT
CSARDRAAGNTIYF
>few|.|TRBV12-3/TRBV12-4|TRBJ1-1
TGTGCCATCAGCTGGTACCCGGTACAGGGTCCTGAAGCTTTCTTT
CAISWYPVQGPEAFF
>few|.|TRBV19|TRBJ2-7
TGTGCCAGTAGTATAGAACTAGCCTACGAGCAGTACTTC
CASSIELAYEQYF